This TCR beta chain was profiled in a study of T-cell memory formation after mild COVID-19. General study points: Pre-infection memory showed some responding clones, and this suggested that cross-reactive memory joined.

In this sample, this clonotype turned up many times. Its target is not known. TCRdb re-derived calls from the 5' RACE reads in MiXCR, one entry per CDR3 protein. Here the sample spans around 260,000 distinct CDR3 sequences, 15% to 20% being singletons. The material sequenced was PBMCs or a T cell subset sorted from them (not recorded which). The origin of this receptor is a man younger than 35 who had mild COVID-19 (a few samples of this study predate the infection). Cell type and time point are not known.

CDR3 DNA: TGTGCCAGCAGCCAGGGGCAGGGGTGGGCCAAAAACATTCAGTACTTC. It yields the protein CASSQGQGWAKNIQYF. The chain uses TRBV5-5 and TRBJ2-4; weak D call: TRBD1 (6 bases). Germline-derived CDR1 and CDR2 are SGHKS and YYEKEE (reference sequence). This CDR3 comprises 16 residues. V lost 4 bases and J lost 1, with 15 bases in between.